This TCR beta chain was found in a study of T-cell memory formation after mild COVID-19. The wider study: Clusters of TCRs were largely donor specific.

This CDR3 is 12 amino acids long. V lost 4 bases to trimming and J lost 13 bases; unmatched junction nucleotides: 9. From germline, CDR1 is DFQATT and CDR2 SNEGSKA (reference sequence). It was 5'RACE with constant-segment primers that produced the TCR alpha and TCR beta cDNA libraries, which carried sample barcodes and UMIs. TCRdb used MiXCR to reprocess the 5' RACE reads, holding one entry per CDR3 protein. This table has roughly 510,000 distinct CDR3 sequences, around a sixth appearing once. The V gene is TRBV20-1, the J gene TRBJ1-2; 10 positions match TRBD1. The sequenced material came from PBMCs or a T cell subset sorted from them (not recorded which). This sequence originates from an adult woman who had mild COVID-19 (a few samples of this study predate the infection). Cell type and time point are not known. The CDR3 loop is CSAKPGQGLLTF. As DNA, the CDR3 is TGCAGTGCTAAGCCGGGACAGGGGCTTCTCACCTTC.